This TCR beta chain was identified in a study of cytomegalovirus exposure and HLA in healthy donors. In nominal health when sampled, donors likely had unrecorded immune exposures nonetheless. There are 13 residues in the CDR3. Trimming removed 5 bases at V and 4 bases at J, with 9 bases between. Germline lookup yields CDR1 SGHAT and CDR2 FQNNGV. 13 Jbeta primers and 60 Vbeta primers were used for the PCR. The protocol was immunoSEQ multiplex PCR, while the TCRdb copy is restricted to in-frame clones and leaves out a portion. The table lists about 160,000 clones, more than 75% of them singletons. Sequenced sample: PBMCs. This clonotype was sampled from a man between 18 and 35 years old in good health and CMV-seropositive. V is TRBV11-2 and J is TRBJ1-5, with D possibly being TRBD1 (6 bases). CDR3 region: CASSTGQNQPQHF. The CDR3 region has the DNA TGTGCCAGCAGCACCGGACAGAATCAGCCCCAGCATTTT.